These 24 T cell receptor beta chains originate from one sample sequenced in a study of PD-1 blockade in classical Hodgkin lymphoma. The protocol was immunoSEQ multiplex PCR, while the TCRdb copy is restricted to in-frame clones and leaves out a portion. The sample carries almost 30,000 clones, roughly 80% recorded once. The time point here: cycle 4 day 1 (C4D1), after more than five weeks of nivolumab. In every patient, relapse followed autologous stem cell transplantation, while exposure to brentuximab vedotin differed. Negative selection with magnetic separation was used to purify CD4+ T cells from thawed PBMCs. Specimen: CD4+ T cells from blood, collected before the fourth cycle of nivolumab. Receptor source: a human donor with classical Hodgkin lymphoma.

This chain's CDR3 is CASSLGQIHKTQYF. CDR3 nucleotides: TGCGCCAGCAGCTTGGGACAGATCCACAAGACCCAGTACTTC. The J gene is TRBJ2-5, the V gene TRBV5-1, with D tentatively TRBD1 (5 bases). From germline, CDR1 is SGHRS and CDR2 YFSETQ. CDR3 length equals 14 residues. Trimming cost V 0 bases and J 6 bases, with 12 bases left between them.

On this clone: Other DNA sequences in this sample translate to the same CDR3. The gene calls are TRBV5-1 and TRBJ1-3; D gene ambiguous. Germline CDR1 SGHRS, CDR2 YFSETQ. CDR3 length equals 14 residues. The V and J ends lost 0 bases and 0 bases respectively, with 4 bases between them. In DNA, the CDR3 is TGCGCCAGCAGCTTGGGGGTCTCTGGAAACACCATATATTTT. Translation: CASSLGVSGNTIYF.

The chain is built from TRBV28 and TRBJ1-4; 9 bases line up with TRBD1. Germline V gene sequence: CDR1 MDHEN, CDR2 SYDVKM. The trim removed 6 bases at V and 5 bases at J, leaving 7 bases unmatched. The CDR3 totals 15 residues. The CDR3 protein is CASRRPGTGNEKLFF. CDR3 DNA sequence: TGTGCCAGCAGACGCCCAGGGACAGGGAATGAAAAACTGTTTTTT.

The genes are TRBV5-4 and TRBJ1-2; 8 nucleotides line up with TRBD1. Germline lookup yields CDR1 SGHNT and CDR2 YYREEE (reference sequence). With 0 bases clipped from V and 0 bases from J, the junction kept 1 base outside the gene matches. CDR3 length: 15 residues. The CDR3 sequence: CASSLAGGPNYGYTF. CDR3 sequence (DNA): TGTGCCAGCAGCTTGGCAGGGGGCCCTAACTATGGCTACACCTTC.

The rearrangement links TRBV6-5 to TRBJ2-5, with D possibly matching TRBD1 (5 bases). The CDR3 sequence is 15 residues long. The ends were cut back, 4 bases at V and 0 bases at J, with 12 bases in the middle. Germline V gives CDR1 MNHEY, CDR2 SVGAGI. The CDR3 coding sequence is TGTGCCAGCAGTTCACGACAGATAAACCAAGAGACCCAGTACTTC. Translation: CASSSRQINQETQYF.

The V call is TRBV5-5, the J call TRBJ2-7; 9 nucleotides agree with TRBD1. The V gene's germline CDR1 is SGHKS and CDR2 YYEKEE (reference sequence). V lost 1 base, J lost 6 bases, and 8 bases stayed unmatched. This CDR3 spans 15 amino acids. The CDR3 coding sequence is TGTGCCAGCAGCTTGTCCGGGACAGGGTCGGGCGAGCAGTACTTC. It translates to CASSLSGTGSGEQYF.

The V call is TRBV28, the J call TRBJ2-2; the D call may be TRBD1 or TRBD2 (6 bases each). CDR3 size: 14 residues. CDR1 is MDHEN and CDR2 is SYDVKM in the germline V gene. V gave up 8 bases and J gave up 7 bases, with 17 bases separating them. CDR3 bases: TGTGCCAGCGCGGGTAGGAGGGACATCGGGGAGCTGTTTTTT. It encodes CASAGRRDIGELFF. The full variable domain, rest sourced from reference TRBV28 and TRBJ2-2, is DVKVTQSSRYLVKRTGEKVFLECVQDMDHENMFWYRQDPGLGLRLIYFSYDVKMKEKGDIPEGYSVSREKKERFSLILESASTNQTSMYLCASAGRRDIGELFFGEGSRLTVL.

The chain recombines TRBV9 with TRBJ2-5; TRBD1 or TRBD2 may be the D gene (5 bases each). The CDR3 spans 14 residues. The V gene lost 0 bases and the J gene lost 5 bases, with 11 bases spanning the gap. Germline assignment: CDR1 SGDLS and CDR2 YYNGEE. The DNA of the CDR3 is TGTGCCAGCAGCGTAGGGGGACCCGCGGAGACCCAGTACTTC. It is translated as CASSVGGPAETQYF. Variable domain in full (rest from reference TRBV9 and TRBJ2-5): DSGVTQTPKHLITATGQRVTLRCSPRSGDLSVYWYQQSLDQGLQFLIQYYNGEERAKGNILERFSAQQFPDLHSELNLSSLELGDSALYFCASSVGGPAETQYFGPGTRLLVL.

The rearrangement joins TRBV5-1 to TRBJ1-5, with 9 bases aligning to TRBD1. With V trimmed by 5 bases and J by 1 base, 4 bases remained unmatched. The CDR3 is 15 amino acids. Germline V lookup: CDR1 SGHRS, CDR2 YFSETQ. The CDR3 coding sequence is TGCGCCAGCAGACCCGGGACAGGGAGCAATCAGCCCCAGCATTTT. It is translated as CASRPGTGSNQPQHF.

The rearrangement joins TRBV19 to TRBJ1-1, with D perhaps matching TRBD1 (6 bases). The length of the CDR3 is 13 residues. Germline V gene data show CDR1 as LNHDA and CDR2 as SQIVND (reference sequence). V was shortened by 8 bases and J by 2 bases, with 12 bases between the two germline ends. The CDR3 coding sequence is TGTGCCAGTGGGGGGGCGGTCAACACTGAAGCTTTCTTT. Its translation is CASGGAVNTEAFF.

The gene calls are TRBV5-1 and TRBJ1-4; D is unclear. The CDR3 totals 14 residues. Trimming stripped 0 bases from V and 16 bases from J, with 19 bases between. Looked up from germline, CDR1 is SGHRS and CDR2 is YFSETQ. The CDR3 DNA sequence: TGCGCCAGCAGCTTGGAAGTTTCCTCGGTAATTAGGTTTTTT. Protein: CASSLEVSSVIRFF.

The gene calls are TRBV4-1 and TRBJ2-2; 15 positions agree with TRBD2. Losses at the gene ends were 3 bases for V and 4 bases for J; bases not matched to a gene: 9. CDR3 length equals 19 residues. Germline V gene lookup returns CDR1 MGHRA and CDR2 YSYEKL. The DNA for the CDR3 is TGCGCCAGCAGCCAGAGGGGACTAGCGGGGGGCTCCTCCACCGGGGAGCTGTTTTTT. It codes for CASSQRGLAGGSSTGELFF.

The chain combines TRBV29-1 with TRBJ1-2, with D tentatively TRBD1 (5 bases). The V end lost 5 bases, the J end lost 6 bases, and 7 bases lay between the germline ends. The CDR3 spans 10 residues. Germline CDR1 reads SQVTM; CDR2 reads ANQGSEA. CDR3 sequence reads: CSVRGDGYTF. The CDR3 DNA sequence: TGCAGCGTTCGGGGGGATGGCTACACCTTC. The variable domain in full, completed from reference TRBV29-1 and TRBJ1-2, reads SAVISQKPSRDICQRGTSLTIQCQVDSQVTMMFWYRQQPGQSLTLIATANQGSEATYESGFVIDKFPISRPNLTFSTLTVSNMSPEDSSIYLCSVRGDGYTFGSGTRLTVV.

This clone was seen once. J is TRBJ1-1 and V is TRBV28; 7 nucleotides match TRBD1. V gave up 5 bases and J gave up 10 bases; unmatched junction bases: 16. Germline CDR1 MDHEN, CDR2 SYDVKM. The CDR3 sequence is 15 residues long. The CDR3 reads CASSTMGDSSTGAFF. In nucleotides, the CDR3 is TGTGCCAGCAGTACTATGGGGGACAGTTCAACGGGAGCTTTCTTT. Variable domain in full (rest from reference TRBV28 and TRBJ1-1): DVKVTQSSRYLVKRTGEKVFLECVQDMDHENMFWYRQDPGLGLRLIYFSYDVKMKEKGDIPEGYSVSREKKERFSLILESASTNQTSMYLCASSTMGDSSTGAFFGQGTRLTVV.

This clone has just a few counts. The chain carries TRBV5-1 and TRBJ2-7, with D tentatively TRBD1 (6 bases). Germline-derived CDR1 and CDR2 are SGHRS and YFSETQ. This CDR3 is 13 amino acids long. Trimming cost V 5 bases and J 2 bases, with 11 bases left between them. CDR3 loop: CASSIGQTYEQYF. DNA for the CDR3: TGCGCCAGCAGTATAGGACAGACCTACGAGCAGTACTTC. The full variable domain, in which reference TRBV5-1 and TRBJ2-7 provide the parts outside the CDR3, is KAGVTQTPRYLIKTRGQQVTLSCSPISGHRSVSWYQQTPGQGLQFLFEYFSETQRNKGNFPGRFSGRQFSNSRSEMNVSTLELGDSALYLCASSIGQTYEQYFGPGTRLTVT.

This clone was picked up one time. This chain connects TRBV6-5 to TRBJ2-3, with D maybe TRBD2 (5 bases). Trimming took off 7 bases at V and 1 base at J, with 15 bases between the two ends. Germline CDR1 reads MNHEY; CDR2 reads SVGAGI. This CDR3 contains 15 residues. CDR3 loop: CASTIGSLGTDTQYF. CDR3 DNA sequence: TGTGCCAGCACAATTGGGAGCTTGGGCACAGATACGCAGTATTTT.

The chain is built from TRBV7-9 and TRBJ2-1; 9 bases align to TRBD1. Germline V gives CDR1 SEHNR, CDR2 FQNEAQ (reference sequence). The J segment lost 10 bases and the V segment lost 5 bases, leaving 12 bases of the junction unmatched. This CDR3 region has 15 residues. CDR3 protein: CASSPWDRDYLEQFF. The CDR3 coding sequence is TGTGCCAGCAGCCCATGGGACAGGGATTATCTCGAGCAGTTCTTC.

V usage is TRBV5-6 and J usage is TRBJ2-2, with unresolved D. CDR3 length: 12 amino acids. V lost 6 bases and J 7 bases, leaving 10 bases between the germline ends. Germline CDR1 reads SGHDT; CDR2 reads YYEEEE. CDR3 sequence: CASNPYGGELFF. For the CDR3, the DNA is TGTGCCAGCAATCCTTATGGCGGGGAGCTGTTTTTT.

This clone has only one observation. The chain recombines TRBV5-1 with TRBJ1-5; no clear D gene. Germline values: CDR1 SGHRS, CDR2 YFSETQ. Between the trimmed V and J ends, which lost 0 bases and 3 bases, there was a span of 10 bases. The CDR3 is made up of 15 amino acids. CDR3 in DNA: TGCGCCAGCAGCTTGGATGGGGATATCAATCAGCCCCAGCATTTT. Translated: CASSLDGDINQPQHF.

V and J are TRBV27 and TRBJ1-1; possibly TRBD1 for D (5 bases). Germline lookup yields CDR1 MNHEY and CDR2 SMNVEV (reference sequence). Trimming took 3 bases from V and 0 from J, leaving 8 bases between them. The CDR3 extends over 14 amino acids. In DNA, the CDR3 is TGTGCCAGCAGTTTCAGGGCTTTGAACACTGAAGCTTTCTTT. Its protein product is CASSFRALNTEAFF.

This chain connects TRBV6-5 to TRBJ2-2; D possibly uses TRBD1 or TRBD2 (6 bases each). CDR1 is MNHEY, CDR2 SVGAGI, per germline. Trimming took off 10 bases at V and 3 bases at J, with 15 bases between the two ends. This CDR3 spans 14 amino acids. CDR3 nucleotides: TGTGCCACCCTAGGGGGGACCTACACCGGGGAGCTGTTTTTT. This sequence encodes CATLGGTYTGELFF.

The rearrangement links TRBV7-3 to TRBJ1-2; a possible D gene is TRBD1 (6 bases). The CDR3 is made up of 13 amino acids. Germline CDR1 SGHTA, CDR2 FQGTGA. V was pared by 1 base and J by 9 bases, with 12 bases between. CDR3 nucleotide sequence: TGTGCCAGCAGCTTAAGGGAGGGGGTGAGCTACACCTTC. Translated: CASSLREGVSYTF. Full variable domain (rest looked up from reference TRBV7-3 and TRBJ1-2): GAGVSQTPSNKVTEKGKYVELRCDPISGHTALYWYRQSLGQGPEFLIYFQGTGAADDSGLPNDRFFAVRPEGSVSTLKIQRTERGDSAVYLCASSLREGVSYTFGSGTRLTVV.

The chain recombines TRBV5-1 with TRBJ2-2; the D gene is possibly TRBD1 (5 bases). Germline CDR1 reads SGHRS; CDR2 reads YFSETQ. The ends were cut back, 7 bases at V and 6 bases at J, with 19 bases in the middle. The CDR3 loop spans 15 amino acids. CDR3 amino acids: CASSNPGLSPGELFF. The CDR3, as DNA: TGCGCCAGCTCCAATCCAGGGCTCTCCCCCGGGGAGCTGTTTTTT.

This chain uses TRBV28 with TRBJ2-1; tentatively, D is TRBD1 or TRBD2 (5 bases each). The V end was cut by 3 bases, the J end by 6 bases, with 27 bases between. The CDR3 runs 19 residues. From germline, CDR1 is MDHEN and CDR2 SYDVKM. CDR3 amino acids: CASSLGRRTVLSRGNEQFF. The DNA for the CDR3 is TGTGCCAGCAGTTTGGGACGTCGAACAGTGTTATCACGGGGCAATGAGCAGTTCTTC.